This T cell receptor beta chain originates from a study of blood T cell repertoires in COVID-19. The method was immunoSEQ multiplex PCR; TCRdb's version includes in-frame clones alone and lacks a portion of them. Seen here are around 130,000 clones, roughly 82% observed once, and the top ten hold roughly an eighth. This TCR was sampled from a human donor in a cohort sampled during active COVID-19. The source material was peripheral blood.

The CDR3 protein is CASSFGQGSSKGYEQYF. CDR3 nucleotides: TGCGCCAGCAGCTTCGGACAGGGGTCCTCAAAAGGCTACGAGCAGTACTTC. V usage is TRBV5-1 and J usage is TRBJ2-7; the match to TRBD1 covers 9 bases. Germline V gene data show CDR1 as SGHRS and CDR2 as YFSETQ. J gave up 3 bases and V 2 bases, and 12 bases lay outside the gene matches. The CDR3 length is 17 residues. The complete variable domain, with remaining parts taken from reference TRBV5-1 and TRBJ2-7, reads KAGVTQTPRYLIKTRGQQVTLSCSPISGHRSVSWYQQTPGQGLQFLFEYFSETQRNKGNFPGRFSGRQFSNSRSEMNVSTLELGDSALYLCASSFGQGSSKGYEQYFGPGTRLTVT.